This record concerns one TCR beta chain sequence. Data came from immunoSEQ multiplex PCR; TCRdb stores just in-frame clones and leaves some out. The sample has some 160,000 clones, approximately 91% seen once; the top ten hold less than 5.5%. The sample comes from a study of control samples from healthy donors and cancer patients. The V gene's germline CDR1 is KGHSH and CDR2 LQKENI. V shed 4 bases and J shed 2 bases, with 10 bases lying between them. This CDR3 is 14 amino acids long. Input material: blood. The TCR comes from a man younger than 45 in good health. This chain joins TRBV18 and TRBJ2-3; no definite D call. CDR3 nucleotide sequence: TGTGCCAGCTCACGACGTGAAGCCACAGATACGCAGTATTTT. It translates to CASSRREATDTQYF.